Listed below are T cell receptor beta chains from one sample, sequenced in a study of OX40 agonist ivuxolimab in advanced cancers. Assay used: immunoSEQ multiplex PCR; TCRdb lists only in-frame clones, some missing. The table shows more than 100,000 clones, with approximately 92% occurring only once. Sequencing was performed on CD4+ or CD8+ T cells sorted from blood, taken in a trial of the OX40 agonist ivuxolimab. These receptors originate from an adult with an advanced solid tumor such as melanoma, head and neck, liver or kidney cancer. CDR3s include the opening cysteine and the closing phenylalanine or tryptophan. The D gene is left open where the match is weak. Some rows have no size entry. The others give once, few or many, or a class for an expanded clone.

clone_size,v_call,j_call,d_call,cdr3_aa,cdr3_nt
once,TRBV19,TRBJ1-1,TRBD1,CASTHRGLRNTEAFF,TGTGCCAGTACCCACAGGGGGCTCCGGAACACTGAAGCTTTCTTT
once,TRBV28,TRBJ2-3,NA,CAGRKSEISDTQYF,TGTGCCGGCCGAAAGTCAGAGATTTCGGATACGCAGTATTTT
NA,TRBV7-2,TRBJ1-5,NA,CASSLRGSNQPQHF,TGTGCCAGCAGCTTAAGAGGGAGCAATCAGCCCCAGCATTTT
NA,TRBV5-6,TRBJ2-7,TRBD2,CASTYIAGPTLYF,TGTGCCAGCACCTATATAGCGGGGCCTACACTTTACTTC
NA,TRBV6-5,TRBJ2-7,TRBD1,CATESGQGYEQYF,TGTGCCACCGAAAGTGGACAGGGTTACGAGCAGTACTTC
NA,TRBV13,TRBJ1-1,NA,CASLNPGRVNTEAFF,TGTGCCAGCCTTAACCCGGGACGGGTGAACACTGAAGCTTTCTTT
NA,TRBV25-1,TRBJ2-5,TRBD2,CASRAVVGAGGQETQYF,TGTGCCAGCCGGGCGGTTGTCGGGGCGGGGGGCCAAGAGACCCAGTACTTC
NA,TRBV5-1,TRBJ2-2,NA,CASSHSQGIGTGELFF,TGCGCCAGCAGCCATTCCCAGGGGATCGGCACCGGGGAGCTGTTTTTT
NA,TRBV23-1,TRBJ2-7,NA,CASPFPTEPYEQYF,TGCGCCAGCCCTTTTCCTACCGAGCCCTACGAGCAGTACTTC
NA,TRBV5-1,TRBJ1-1,NA,CASSWAGTQTAAFF,TGCGCCAGCAGCTGGGCCGGGACTCAAACAGCGGCTTTCTTT
NA,TRBV7-2,TRBJ1-2,TRBD1,CASSRAVQGALGYTF,TGTGCCAGCAGCCGCGCCGTGCAGGGGGCGCTTGGCTACACCTTC
NA,TRBV18,TRBJ2-5,NA,CASSPPIQGSQETQYF,TGTGCCAGCTCACCTCCTATCCAGGGTTCCCAAGAGACCCAGTACTTC
NA,TRBV9,TRBJ1-6,TRBD1,CASSAGQGVSPLHF,TGTGCCAGCAGCGCCGGACAGGGCGTTTCACCCCTCCACTTT
NA,TRBV29-1,TRBJ1-4,NA,CSGRGMDEKLFF,TGCAGCGGGCGGGGTATGGATGAAAAACTGTTTTTT
NA,TRBV28,TRBJ1-1,NA,CASMSGGAFF,TGTGCCAGCATGTCCGGGGGAGCTTTCTTT
NA,TRBV27,TRBJ2-1,NA,CASSLSRGSGEQFF,TGTGCCAGCAGTTTATCGAGGGGGTCCGGTGAGCAGTTCTTC
NA,TRBV6-1,TRBJ1-4,TRBD1,CASSGRTDRGLVINEKLFF,TGTGCCAGCAGTGGACGGACGGACAGGGGGCTGGTGATTAATGAAAAACTGTTTTTT
NA,TRBV6-5,TRBJ2-7,NA,CASRRTRQTADEQYF,TGTGCCAGCAGGAGAACAAGGCAAACCGCGGACGAGCAGTACTTC
NA,TRBV7-2,TRBJ2-3,TRBD2,CASSLSSGGYADTQYF,TGTGCCAGCAGCTTGAGTAGCGGGGGGTATGCAGATACGCAGTATTTT
NA,TRBV6-5,TRBJ2-2,NA,CASIRDPYTGELFF,TGTGCCAGCATCCGGGACCCTTACACCGGGGAGCTGTTTTTT
NA,TRBV4-1,TRBJ2-2,NA,CASSLREVSGAPNTGELFF,TGCGCCAGCAGCCTAAGAGAGGTCTCAGGGGCCCCGAACACCGGGGAGCTGTTTTTT
once,TRBV7-3,TRBJ2-3,NA,CASSRTASRTDTQYF,TGTGCCAGCAGCCGGACTGCCTCGCGCACAGATACGCAGTATTTT
NA,TRBV28,TRBJ2-7,TRBD1,CASRGTGLSYEQYF,TGTGCCAGCCGCGGGACAGGGTTATCCTACGAGCAGTACTTC
NA,TRBV27,TRBJ1-4,NA,CASSLPGEKLFF,TGTGCCAGCAGTTTACCGGGAGAAAAACTGTTTTTT
NA,TRBV5-1,TRBJ1-4,NA,CASSFGDATNEKLFF,TGCGCCAGCAGCTTCGGAGATGCAACTAATGAAAAACTGTTTTTT